Following are 32 T cell receptor beta chains from one sample sequenced in a study of T cell repertoires in cytomegalovirus infection. Their cognate antigens are unknown. TCRdb independently ran MiXCR on the reads; one entry per CDR3 protein. The sample includes 300,000 to 400,000 distinct CDR3 sequences, approximately 32% of them seen just once. The source was cultured PBMCs, collected from culture after CMV antigen stimulation. The source is a human donor in good health (CMV status not recorded). Some clones in this sample may be carry-over from other donors' samples.

This clonotype was seen only a few times. CDR3 protein: CASSTPGLAETQYF. In DNA form, the CDR3 reads TGTGCCAGCAGCACCCCGGGACTAGCAGAGACCCAGTACTTC. The chain links TRBV5-6 to TRBJ2-5; the match to TRBD2 covers 9 bases. The CDR3 totals 14 residues. The germline CDR1 and CDR2 sequences are SGHDT and YYEEEE. V trimming: 4 bases; J trimming: 4 bases; junction bases outside the gene matches: 5.

This rearrangement joins TRBV4-1 to TRBJ1-5; 9 bases agree with TRBD1. V lost 1 base to trimming and J lost 4 bases; unmatched junction nucleotides: 8. Germline V CDR1 and CDR2: MGHRA, YSYEKL. This CDR3 is 17 amino acids long. CDR3 region: CASSQGWGGQGNQPQHF. The CDR3 coding sequence is TGCGCCAGCAGCCAAGGTTGGGGGGGACAGGGAAATCAGCCCCAGCATTTT.

This clonotype has a single count. V and J are TRBV19 and TRBJ1-5; the D is unclear. The CDR3 is 13 amino acids. V lost 7 bases and J 2 bases, leaving 9 bases between the germline ends. From germline, CDR1 is LNHDA and CDR2 SQIVND (reference sequence). This chain's CDR3 is CASTSGGNQPQHF. Written as DNA, the CDR3 is TGTGCCAGTACCTCCGGGGGCAATCAGCCCCAGCATTTT.

CDR3: CASSLMDRRVDEQFF. The CDR3 DNA sequence: TGTGCCAGCAGCTTGATGGACAGGAGGGTCGATGAGCAGTTCTTC. The chain has TRBV5-5 and TRBJ2-1; D possibly corresponds to TRBD1 (7 bases). CDR1 and CDR2 (germline): SGHKS, YYEKEE (reference sequence). The CDR3 runs to 15 residues. The germline V and J ends were trimmed by 1 base and 8 bases, with 16 bases remaining between them.

With respect to this clonotype: The junction departs from the called germline gene at one end, perhaps through a read error. V gene TRBV18 combines with J gene TRBJ1-1; 9 bases map to TRBD1. This CDR3 is 13 amino acids long. Germline lookup yields CDR1 KGHSH and CDR2 LQKENI. Here the CDR3 reads CASSSTGGGETWF. The CDR3 DNA sequence: TGTGCCAGCTCATCGACAGGGGGGGGGGAAACCTGGTTT. Full variable domain (missing parts from reference TRBV18 and TRBJ1-1): NAGVMQNPRHLVRRRGQEARLRCSPMKGHSHVYWYRQLPEEGLKFMVYLQKENIIDESGMPKERFSAEFPKEGPSILRIQQVVRGDSAAYFCASSSTGGGETWFGQGTRLTVV.

J is TRBJ2-7 and V is TRBV29-1, with D unresolved. This CDR3 contains 10 residues. CDR1 and CDR2 (germline): SQVTM, ANQGSEA. Between the trimmed V and J ends, which lost 6 bases and 9 bases, there was a span of 12 bases. The CDR3 DNA reads as TGCAGCGTCGTCGAAGTATGGCAGTACTTC. As protein: CSVVEVWQYF.

The chain carries TRBV10-2 and TRBJ2-3; possible D gene TRBD1, 6 bases. Per the germline V gene, CDR1 is WSHSY and CDR2 is SAAADI. Trimming stripped 5 bases from V and 4 bases from J, with 13 bases between. The length of the CDR3 is 14 residues. CDR3 sequence (DNA): TGCGCCAGCAGTCTCCAAGGGGGTCCAGATACGCAGTATTTT. Its translation: CASSLQGGPDTQYF.

The chain uses TRBV25-1 and TRBJ1-2, with 9 bases that match TRBD1. The V and J ends lost 4 bases and 4 bases, in that order; junction bases with no gene match: 7. The CDR3 has 15 residues. Germline values: CDR1 MGHDK, CDR2 SYGVNS. The CDR3 DNA reads TGTGCCAGCAGTGCCCAGGACAGGGGAATCTATGGCTACACCTTC. Protein sequence: CASSAQDRGIYGYTF.

This clonotype was observed a handful of times. The chain is built from TRBV10-3 and TRBJ2-7; perhaps TRBD2 as D (5 bases). Trimming cost V 4 bases and J 6 bases, with 10 bases left between them. This CDR3 region has 12 residues. Germline lookup yields CDR1 ENHRY and CDR2 SYGVKD. CDR3 region: CAISGEGFEQYF. CDR3 coding DNA: TGTGCCATCAGTGGAGAGGGTTTCGAGCAGTACTTC.

This clonotype appeared a few times. V is TRBV11-2 and J is TRBJ2-5; D is unclear. Germline V gene data show CDR1 as SGHAT and CDR2 as FQNNGV. Trimming took 6 bases from V and 4 from J, leaving 21 bases between them. The CDR3 totals 16 residues. The DNA for the CDR3 is TGTGCCAGCAGGAAGCCGGTCTCGGCGAGAGGAGAGACCCAGTACTTC. Encoded protein: CASRKPVSARGETQYF.

This clonotype was picked up a small number of times. The gene calls are TRBV20-1 and TRBJ1-2; 8 positions agree with TRBD1. This CDR3 comprises 15 residues. From germline, CDR1 is DFQATT and CDR2 SNEGSKA (reference sequence). The ends lost 4 bases at V and 2 bases at J; junction bases unmatched: 9. The CDR3 reads CSATIDRGKNYGYTF. DNA for the CDR3: TGCAGTGCTACAATCGACAGGGGTAAAAACTATGGCTACACCTTC.

This clonotype showed up just once. A much larger clone sits a single nucleotide away, making a read error possible. The J gene is TRBJ1-1, the V gene TRBV12-3 or TRBV12-4; D is perhaps TRBD1 (5 bases). The V and J ends lost 1 base and 7 bases respectively, with 13 bases between them. CDR3 length: 14 residues. The CDR3 region is CASSLVRGSNEAFF. CDR3 DNA: TGTGCCAGCAGTTTAGTAAGGGGCAGCAATGAAGCTTTCTTT.

The chain has TRBV15 and TRBJ2-7; D is possibly TRBD2 (6 bases). With 1 base removed from V and 5 bases from J, the gap between germline ends came to 12 bases. CDR3 length equals 14 residues. The germline CDR1 and CDR2 sequences are LNHNV and YYDKDF (reference sequence). The CDR3 sequence is CATSRAQGGHEQYF. The CDR3 DNA sequence: TGTGCCACCAGCAGAGCCCAGGGAGGCCACGAGCAGTACTTC.

CDR3 DNA: TGTGCCAGCAGTGAAGAGGCAGTTCTAACCGGGGAGCTGTTTTTT. It specifies CASSEEAVLTGELFF. V and J are TRBV2 and TRBJ2-2; D gene ambiguous. Trimming removed 1 base from V and 5 bases from J, with 11 bases in between. The CDR3 spans 15 residues. The germline CDR1 and CDR2 sequences are SNHLY and FYNNEI.

V usage is TRBV5-1 and J usage is TRBJ1-1; D gene ambiguous. The CDR3 is 13 residues long. The V end was cut by 2 bases, the J end by 5 bases, with 10 bases between. Germline CDR1 is SGHRS and CDR2 is YFSETQ. The CDR3 loop is CASSFGRETEAFF. The CDR3 DNA reads TGCGCCAGCAGCTTCGGGAGGGAGACTGAAGCTTTCTTT.

The chain links TRBV6-1 to TRBJ2-2, with TRBD2 matching 12 bases. This CDR3 region has 15 residues. V lost 5 bases to trimming and J lost 6 bases; unmatched junction nucleotides: 4. CDR1 and CDR2 from the germline V gene are MNHNS and SASEGT. The CDR3: CASSYGLAGPGELFF. In DNA, the CDR3 is TGTGCCAGCAGTTACGGACTAGCGGGGCCCGGGGAGCTGTTTTTT.

This clonotype has just a few counts. V usage is TRBV7-8 and J usage is TRBJ2-3, with D hard to call. CDR1 and CDR2 from the germline V gene are SGHVS and FQNEAQ. Trimming pared 5 bases from V and 3 bases from J, leaving 12 bases between. The CDR3 length is 14 residues. The CDR3 protein is CASSPRALTDTQYF. Written as DNA, the CDR3 is TGTGCCAGCAGCCCTAGAGCCCTTACAGATACGCAGTATTTT.

The genes are TRBV6-1 and TRBJ2-1; D may be TRBD2 (6 bases). Trimming cost V 2 bases and J 8 bases, with 16 bases left between them. In germline, CDR1 is MNHNS, CDR2 SASEGT. CDR3 size: 15 residues. This CDR3 reads CASSERAGRTDEQFF. The CDR3 DNA follows: TGTGCCAGCAGTGAACGCGCGGGGCGAACGGATGAGCAGTTCTTC.

This chain connects TRBV20-1 to TRBJ2-1; 7 bases fit TRBD2. Germline V gene data show CDR1 as DFQATT and CDR2 as SNEGSKA (reference sequence). The CDR3 contains 12 residues. V was clipped by 7 bases and J by 4 bases; unmatched bases: 4. The CDR3 coding sequence is TGCAGTGTACTAGCGAGATACAATGAGCAGTTCTTC. Translation gives CSVLARYNEQFF.

The V call is TRBV7-3, the J call TRBJ2-3; D gene unclear. The CDR3 is 14 amino acids. Trimming took 0 bases from V and 0 from J, leaving 4 bases between them. Germline V gene sequence: CDR1 SGHTA, CDR2 FQGTGA. As DNA, the CDR3 is TGTGCCAGCAGCTTAACCCGCAGCACAGATACGCAGTATTTT. This encodes CASSLTRSTDTQYF.

V gene TRBV28 combines with J gene TRBJ1-5, with TRBD1 matching 7 bases. This CDR3 comprises 14 residues. The V and J ends lost 2 bases and 5 bases, in that order; junction bases with no gene match: 3. CDR1 and CDR2 from the germline V gene are MDHEN and SYDVKM. Written as DNA, the CDR3 is TGTGCCAGCAGTTTACGGGACAGATATCAGCCCCAGCATTTT. Protein product: CASSLRDRYQPQHF. The whole variable domain, filled in from reference TRBV28 and TRBJ1-5, reads DVKVTQSSRYLVKRTGEKVFLECVQDMDHENMFWYRQDPGLGLRLIYFSYDVKMKEKGDIPEGYSVSREKKERFSLILESASTNQTSMYLCASSLRDRYQPQHFGDGTRLSIL.

V gene TRBV7-6 combines with J gene TRBJ2-2; a weak D match, TRBD2 (6 bases). The CDR3 sequence is 15 residues long. Deletions cut 5 bases from V and 7 bases from J, with 17 bases between. The germline V gene encodes CDR1 SGHVS and CDR2 FNYEAQ. CDR3 nucleotides: TGTGCCAGCAGCCCCACGGGACTCAACGGCGGGGAGCTGTTTTTT. Protein: CASSPTGLNGGELFF.

This clonotype has a handful of counts. The rearrangement links TRBV19 to TRBJ2-7; the D is unclear. The CDR3 extends over 14 amino acids. Germline V CDR1 and CDR2: LNHDA, SQIVND (reference sequence). The ends were cut back, 3 bases at V and 0 bases at J, with 9 bases in the middle. The CDR3 reads CASSMASTSYEQYF. DNA for the CDR3: TGTGCCAGTAGTATGGCTAGTACCTCCTACGAGCAGTACTTC.

This clonotype has more than one count but fewer than ten. The genes are TRBV5-5 and TRBJ1-3; 10 bases are a match to TRBD1. V shed 1 base, J shed 7 bases, and the junction held 8 bases outside the gene matches. The CDR3 totals 16 residues. The germline CDR1 and CDR2 sequences are SGHKS and YYEKEE (reference sequence). For the CDR3, the DNA is TGTGCCAGCAGCTTGCATCCGGGACAGGGGTCGAACACCATATATTTT. This codes for CASSLHPGQGSNTIYF.

This chain connects TRBV27 to TRBJ2-3, with TRBD2 matching 7 bases. V lost 5 bases to trimming and J lost 2 bases; unmatched junction nucleotides: 13. Germline V CDR1 and CDR2: MNHEY, SMNVEV (reference sequence). CDR3 length: 17 amino acids. The CDR3 spells CASSVGRLASFTDTQYF. The CDR3 bases are TGTGCCAGCAGTGTGGGCCGACTAGCCTCCTTCACAGATACGCAGTATTTT.

Only a few counts were recorded for this clonotype. This chain connects TRBV7-2 to TRBJ2-1, with 11 bases identical to TRBD2. Germline trimming cut 3 bases from V and 10 bases from J; bases unmatched to any gene: 2. Germline V gene data show CDR1 as SGHTA and CDR2 as FQGNSA. The CDR3 has 13 amino acids. The CDR3: CASSFSGGGEQFF. CDR3 in DNA: TGTGCCAGCAGCTTTAGCGGGGGGGGGGAGCAGTTCTTC. Filled out from reference TRBV7-2 and TRBJ2-1, the complete variable domain reads GAGVSQSPSNKVTEKGKDVELRCDPISGHTALYWYRQSLGQGLEFLIYFQGNSAPDKSGLPSDRFSAERTGGSVSTLTIQRTQQEDSAVYLCASSFSGGGEQFFGPGTRLTVL.

This clonotype showed up just a few times. The chain is built from TRBV7-9 and TRBJ2-6, with D uncertain. The CDR3 is 13 residues long. Germline V gene sequence: CDR1 SEHNR, CDR2 FQNEAQ (reference sequence). V lost 7 bases to trimming and J lost 0 bases, with 4 bases between them. The chain's CDR3 is CASTHSGANVLTF. The CDR3 DNA sequence: TGTGCCAGCACCCACTCTGGGGCCAACGTCCTGACTTTC. The full variable domain, in which reference TRBV7-9 and TRBJ2-6 provide the parts outside the CDR3, is DTGVSQNPRHKITKRGQNVTFRCDPISEHNRLYWYRQTLGQGPEFLTYFQNEAQLEKSRLLSDRFSAERPKGSFSTLEIQRTEQGDSAMYLCASTHSGANVLTFGAGSRLTVL.

This clonotype turned up a few times. J is TRBJ1-2 and V is TRBV5-1; 10 bases align to TRBD1. The CDR3 runs 14 residues. CDR1 and CDR2 (germline): SGHRS, YFSETQ. Losses at the gene ends were 7 bases for V and 7 bases for J; bases not matched to a gene: 10. In nucleotides, the CDR3 is TGCGCCAGCGGAGGGACAGGGGCCACGTCTGGCTACACCTTC. Encoded protein: CASGGTGATSGYTF. The whole variable domain, remainder taken from reference TRBV5-1 and TRBJ1-2, is KAGVTQTPRYLIKTRGQQVTLSCSPISGHRSVSWYQQTPGQGLQFLFEYFSETQRNKGNFPGRFSGRQFSNSRSEMNVSTLELGDSALYLCASGGTGATSGYTFGSGTRLTVV.

This clonotype has just a few counts. V and J are TRBV24-1 and TRBJ2-5; TRBD1 matches at 8 bases. Losses at the gene ends were 3 bases for V and 4 bases for J; bases not matched to a gene: 6. The germline V gene has CDR1 KGHDR and CDR2 SFDVKD. The CDR3 has 15 amino acids. In DNA form, the CDR3 reads TGTGCCACCAGTGATACGGACAGGGACCCAGAGACCCAGTACTTC. Translation gives CATSDTDRDPETQYF.

The CDR3 nucleotides are TGTGCCAGCAGTTCCGGCGGAGCCTTCCCGCTCAATGAGCAGTTCTTC. Translation: CASSSGGAFPLNEQFF. The chain employs TRBV27 and TRBJ2-1; unclear D gene. The V end was cut by 4 bases, the J end by 6 bases, with 19 bases between. CDR3 length: 16 residues. Germline CDR1 and CDR2: MNHEY and SMNVEV (reference sequence).

The genes are TRBV29-1 and TRBJ2-7; D is perhaps TRBD2 (5 bases). Trimming cost V 5 bases and J 0 bases, with 14 bases left between them. Per germline, CDR1 SQVTM and CDR2 ANQGSEA. This CDR3 is 14 amino acids long. CDR3 bases: TGCAGCGTTCCGAGAGGAGGTACCTCCTACGAGCAGTACTTC. It encodes CSVPRGGTSYEQYF.

The chain links TRBV28 to TRBJ2-1; 14 nucleotides match TRBD2. After removal of 2 bases from V and 8 bases from J, the junction contained 14 bases not matched to a gene. The CDR3 sequence is 19 residues long. Germline-derived CDR1 and CDR2 are MDHEN and SYDVKM. CDR3 sequence reads: CASSLQYPGTSGSNDEQFF. The CDR3, as DNA: TGTGCCAGCAGTTTACAATACCCCGGGACTAGCGGGAGCAACGATGAGCAGTTCTTC.